In its sample, the clone carrying this T cell receptor (beta chain) was seen once. As yet, its antigen is unknown. V lost 5 bases and J 11 bases, leaving 15 bases between the germline ends. The CDR3 has 12 residues. CDR1 is SGHAT and CDR2 is FQNNGV in the germline V gene. Sequencing was performed with immunoSEQ multiplex PCR; in TCRdb, only in-frame clones are kept and a portion is missing. There are about 690,000 clones in the sample; 90% occur only once, and 34% lies in the top ten. Combining CD45RO+ cells with CCR7-negative CD45RA+ TemRA cells gave CD8 memory. The data stem from a study of shared clonotypes between healthy human individuals. Study observations and caveats: A limitation of the genetic and exposure-history diversity represented arose from few donors. Against clonotypes common to all four donors, non-shared ones had lower generation probabilities. Relative to memory subsets, naive subsets generally showed larger estimated richness.

The chain has TRBV11-2 and TRBJ2-5, with D perhaps assigned TRBD1 or TRBD2 (7 bases each). Source material: memory CD8+ T cells from PBMCs. Described subset: CD45RO+ cells pooled with CCR7-negative TemRA cells. The clonotype was recovered from a young man in good health. Some clones in this sample may be carry-over from other donors' samples. The CDR3 bases are TGTGCCAGCAGCACAAGGGGGCGGGAGCAGTACTTC. It specifies CASSTRGREQYF. The full variable domain, rest sourced from reference TRBV11-2 and TRBJ2-5, is EAGVAQSPRYKIIEKRQSVAFWCNPISGHATLYWYQQILGQGPKLLIQFQNNGVVDDSQLPKDRFSAERLKGVDSTLKIQPAKLEDSAVYLCASSTRGREQYFGPGTRLLVL.